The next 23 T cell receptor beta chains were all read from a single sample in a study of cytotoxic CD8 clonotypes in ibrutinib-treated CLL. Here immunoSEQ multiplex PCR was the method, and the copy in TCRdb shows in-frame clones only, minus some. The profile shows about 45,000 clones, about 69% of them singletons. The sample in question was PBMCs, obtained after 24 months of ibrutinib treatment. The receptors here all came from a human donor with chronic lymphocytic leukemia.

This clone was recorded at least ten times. The CDR3 bases are TGTGCCAGCAGCCCGGATATTAACACCATATATTTT. Translating gives CASSPDINTIYF. The V call is TRBV7-8, the J call TRBJ1-3, with D unclear. Looked up from germline, CDR1 is SGHVS and CDR2 is FQNEAQ. Between the trimmed V and J ends, which lost 5 bases and 7 bases, there was a span of 9 bases. There are 12 residues in the CDR3.

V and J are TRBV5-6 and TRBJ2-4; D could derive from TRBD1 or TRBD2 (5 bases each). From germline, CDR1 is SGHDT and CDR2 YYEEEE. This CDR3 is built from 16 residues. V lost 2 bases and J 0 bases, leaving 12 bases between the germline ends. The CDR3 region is CASSFRETVAKNIQYF. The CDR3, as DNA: TGTGCCAGCAGCTTTAGGGAGACAGTAGCCAAAAACATTCAGTACTTC.

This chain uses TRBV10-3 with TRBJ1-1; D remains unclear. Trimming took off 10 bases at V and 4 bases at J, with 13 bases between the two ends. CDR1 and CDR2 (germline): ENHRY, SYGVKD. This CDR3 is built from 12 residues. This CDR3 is CATREGTTEAFF. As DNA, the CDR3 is TGTGCCACAAGGGAGGGTACCACTGAAGCTTTCTTT.

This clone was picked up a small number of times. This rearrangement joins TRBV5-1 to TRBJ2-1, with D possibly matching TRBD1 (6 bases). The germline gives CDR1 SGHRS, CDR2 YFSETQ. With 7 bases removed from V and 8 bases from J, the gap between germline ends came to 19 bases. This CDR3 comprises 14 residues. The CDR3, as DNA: TGCGCCAGCCGAAATCATTTCAGGGGCGATGAGCAGTTCTTC. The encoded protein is CASRNHFRGDEQFF.

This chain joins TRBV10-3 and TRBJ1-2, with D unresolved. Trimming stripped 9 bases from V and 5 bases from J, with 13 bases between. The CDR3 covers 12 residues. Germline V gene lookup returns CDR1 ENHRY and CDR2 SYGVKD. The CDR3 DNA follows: TGTGCCATGAGGACGAGGGAATATGGCTACACCTTC. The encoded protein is CAMRTREYGYTF.

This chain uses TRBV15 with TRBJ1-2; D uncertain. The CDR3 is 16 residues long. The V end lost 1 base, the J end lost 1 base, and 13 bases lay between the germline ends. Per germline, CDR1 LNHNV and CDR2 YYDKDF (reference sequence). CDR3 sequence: CATSRGPPPLNYGYTF. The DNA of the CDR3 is TGTGCCACCAGCAGAGGCCCCCCACCGCTTAACTATGGCTACACCTTC.

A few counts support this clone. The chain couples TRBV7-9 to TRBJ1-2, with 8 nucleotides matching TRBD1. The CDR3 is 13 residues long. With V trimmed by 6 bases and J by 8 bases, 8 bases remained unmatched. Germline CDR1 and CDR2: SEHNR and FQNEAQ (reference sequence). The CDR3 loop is CASSRDRGGGYTF. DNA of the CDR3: TGTGCCAGCAGTCGTGACAGGGGTGGCGGCTACACCTTC.

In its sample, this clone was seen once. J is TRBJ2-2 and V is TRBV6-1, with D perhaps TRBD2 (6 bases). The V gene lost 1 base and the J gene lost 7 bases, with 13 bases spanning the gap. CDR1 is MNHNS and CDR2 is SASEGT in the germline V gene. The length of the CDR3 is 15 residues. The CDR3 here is CASSEVVGGIGELFF. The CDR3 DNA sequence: TGTGCCAGCAGTGAAGTTGTGGGAGGAATCGGGGAGCTGTTTTTT.

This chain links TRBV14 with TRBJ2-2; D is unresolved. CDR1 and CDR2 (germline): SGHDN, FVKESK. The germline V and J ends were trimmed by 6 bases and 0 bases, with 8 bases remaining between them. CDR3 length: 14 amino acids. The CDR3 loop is CASRFEANTGELFF. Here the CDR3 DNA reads TGTGCCAGCAGATTCGAGGCGAACACCGGGGAGCTGTTTTTT.

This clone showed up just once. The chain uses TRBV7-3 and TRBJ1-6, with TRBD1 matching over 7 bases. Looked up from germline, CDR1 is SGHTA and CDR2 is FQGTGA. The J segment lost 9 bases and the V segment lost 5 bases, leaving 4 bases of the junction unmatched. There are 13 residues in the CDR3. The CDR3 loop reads CASSQGVSSPLHF. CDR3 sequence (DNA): TGTGCCAGCAGCCAGGGGGTCAGTTCACCCCTCCACTTT.

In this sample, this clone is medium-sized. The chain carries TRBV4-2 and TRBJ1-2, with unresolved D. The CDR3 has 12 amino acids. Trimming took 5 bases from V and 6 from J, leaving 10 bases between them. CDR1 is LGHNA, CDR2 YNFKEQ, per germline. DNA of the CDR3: TGTGCCAGCAGCGGCGGGGAGGATGGCTACACCTTC. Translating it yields CASSGGEDGYTF.

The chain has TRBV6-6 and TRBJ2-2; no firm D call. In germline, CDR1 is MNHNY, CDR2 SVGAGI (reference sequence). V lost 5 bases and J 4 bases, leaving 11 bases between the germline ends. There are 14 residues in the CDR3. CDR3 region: CASSTLVITGELFF. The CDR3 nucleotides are TGTGCCAGCAGTACCTTGGTGATCACCGGGGAGCTGTTTTTT.

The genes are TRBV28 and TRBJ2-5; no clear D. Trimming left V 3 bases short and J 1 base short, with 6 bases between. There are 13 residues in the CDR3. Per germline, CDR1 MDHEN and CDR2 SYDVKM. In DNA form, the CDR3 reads TGTGCCAGCAGTTTGGTTAGCCAAGAGACCCAGTACTTC. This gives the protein CASSLVSQETQYF.

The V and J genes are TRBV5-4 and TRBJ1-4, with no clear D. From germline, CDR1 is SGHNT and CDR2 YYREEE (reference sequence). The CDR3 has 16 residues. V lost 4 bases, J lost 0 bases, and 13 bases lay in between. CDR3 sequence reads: CASSPGSVTTNEKLFF. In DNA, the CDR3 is TGTGCCAGCAGCCCCGGCAGTGTCACAACTAATGAAAAACTGTTTTTT.

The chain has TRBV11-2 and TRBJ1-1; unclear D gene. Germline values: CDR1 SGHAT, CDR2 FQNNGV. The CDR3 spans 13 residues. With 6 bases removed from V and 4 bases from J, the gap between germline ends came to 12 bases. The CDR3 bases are TGTGCCAGCAGTACAAGGTCGGTCACTGAAGCTTTCTTT. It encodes CASSTRSVTEAFF. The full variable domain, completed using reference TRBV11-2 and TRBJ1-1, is EAGVAQSPRYKIIEKRQSVAFWCNPISGHATLYWYQQILGQGPKLLIQFQNNGVVDDSQLPKDRFSAERLKGVDSTLKIQPAKLEDSAVYLCASSTRSVTEAFFGQGTRLTVV.

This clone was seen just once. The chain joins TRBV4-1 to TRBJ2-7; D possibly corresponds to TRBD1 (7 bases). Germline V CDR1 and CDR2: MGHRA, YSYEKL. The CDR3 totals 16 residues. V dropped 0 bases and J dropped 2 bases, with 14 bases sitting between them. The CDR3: CASSQDEPGGTYEQYF. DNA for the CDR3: TGCGCCAGCAGCCAAGATGAACCAGGGGGGACCTACGAGCAGTACTTC.

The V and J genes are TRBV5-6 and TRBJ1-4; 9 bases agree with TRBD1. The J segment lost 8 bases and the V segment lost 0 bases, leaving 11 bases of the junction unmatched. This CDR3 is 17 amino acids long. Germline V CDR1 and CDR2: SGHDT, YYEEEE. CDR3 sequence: CASSLAGLTGGGEKLFF. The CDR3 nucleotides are TGTGCCAGCAGCTTGGCGGGCCTGACAGGGGGAGGCGAAAAACTGTTTTTT.

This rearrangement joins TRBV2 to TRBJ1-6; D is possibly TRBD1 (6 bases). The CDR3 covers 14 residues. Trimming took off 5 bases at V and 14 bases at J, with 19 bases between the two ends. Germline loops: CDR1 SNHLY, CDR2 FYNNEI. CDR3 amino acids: CASSKNRALHSLHF. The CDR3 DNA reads TGTGCCAGCAGTAAGAACAGGGCCTTACACTCCCTCCACTTT.

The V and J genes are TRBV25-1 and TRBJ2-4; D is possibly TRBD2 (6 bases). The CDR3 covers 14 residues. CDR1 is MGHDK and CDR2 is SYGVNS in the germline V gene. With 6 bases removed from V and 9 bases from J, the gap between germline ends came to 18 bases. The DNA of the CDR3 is TGTGCCAGCAGCCTAGACTATCCCGGGGGCATTCAGTACTTC. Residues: CASSLDYPGGIQYF.

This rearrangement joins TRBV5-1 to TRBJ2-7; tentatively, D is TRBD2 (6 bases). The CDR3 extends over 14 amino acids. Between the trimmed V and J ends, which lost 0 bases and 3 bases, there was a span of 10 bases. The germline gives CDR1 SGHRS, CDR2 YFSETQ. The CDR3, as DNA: TGCGCCAGCAGCTTGGGCCTGGGACTCTACGAGCAGTACTTC. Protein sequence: CASSLGLGLYEQYF.

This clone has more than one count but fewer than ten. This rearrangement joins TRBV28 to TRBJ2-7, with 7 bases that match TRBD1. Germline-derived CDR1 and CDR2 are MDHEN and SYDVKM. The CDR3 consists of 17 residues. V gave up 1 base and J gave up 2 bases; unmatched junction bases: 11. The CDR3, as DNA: TGTGCCAGCAGTTTATTTTCCCTGGGCCAGGGGGCCTACGAGCAGTACTTC. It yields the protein CASSLFSLGQGAYEQYF.

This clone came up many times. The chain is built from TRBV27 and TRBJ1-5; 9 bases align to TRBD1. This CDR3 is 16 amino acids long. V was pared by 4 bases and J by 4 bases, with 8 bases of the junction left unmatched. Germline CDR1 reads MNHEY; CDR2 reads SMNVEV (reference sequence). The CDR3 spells CASSSHRGLGNQPQHF. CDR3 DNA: TGTGCCAGCAGTTCCCACAGGGGGCTCGGGAATCAGCCCCAGCATTTT.

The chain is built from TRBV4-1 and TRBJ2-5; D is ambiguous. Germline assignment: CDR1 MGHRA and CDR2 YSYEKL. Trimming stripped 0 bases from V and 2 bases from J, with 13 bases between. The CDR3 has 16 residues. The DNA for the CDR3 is TGCGCCAGCAGCCAAGAATCGCCCGGGCGACAAGAGACCCAGTACTTC. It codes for CASSQESPGRQETQYF.